These T cell receptor beta chains were read from a single sample in a study of cytomegalovirus exposure and HLA in healthy donors. The table came from immunoSEQ multiplex PCR; TCRdb's copy has only in-frame clones and leaves some out. The sample is made up of about 160,000 clones, and the top ten hold 2% to 2.5% of it. Sequenced input: PBMCs. These receptors were collected from a man aged 25 to 45 in good health and CMV-seronegative. The CDR3 runs from the conserved cysteine through the conserved F or W.

TRBJ2-2,TRBV5-6,CASSWGLTSGSGGELFF
TRBJ2-7,TRBV19,CASSDRESYEQYF
TRBJ1-2,TRBV7-8,CASSDLEGADRYGYTF
TRBJ2-7,TRBV28,CASSTWGTGVHEQYF
TRBJ2-5,TRBV27,CASMRGNRETQYF
TRBJ2-2,TRBV19,CASSSGAANTGELFF
TRBJ2-2,TRBV30,CAWRLLRNTGELFF
TRBJ1-6,TRBV7-3,CASSLGQGYSPLHF
TRBJ1-2,TRBV9,CASSPLSLPGGATGYGYTF
TRBJ2-7,TRBV29-1,CSFTSGGSYEQYF
TRBJ1-2,TRBV27,CASSSLGVPNYGYTF
TRBJ2-5,TRBV30,CAWSKPQGIRETQYF
TRBJ2-4,TRBV6-6,CASREPGQKNIQYF
TRBJ1-6,TRBV5-1,CASSLTGTNNSPLHF
TRBJ2-7,TRBV27,CASRWPGQGFREQYF
TRBJ1-6,TRBV5-6,CASSVDRHSSYNSPLHF
TRBJ2-7,TRBV27,CASSSGQSYEQYF
TRBJ2-1,TRBV4-3,CASSQVALAGDEQFF
TRBJ1-1,TRBV2,CASILQGNTEAFF
TRBJ2-5,TRBV5-5,CASSLAGQGQETQYF
TRBJ2-2,TRBV7-9,CASSLQGFTGELFF
TRBJ1-6,TRBV25-1,CASSDSYNSPLHF
TRBJ1-2,TRBV19,CASRPRLTANYGYTF
TRBJ2-5,TRBV5-1,CATGEVETQYF
TRBJ1-3,TRBV2,CASSEQGGGNTIYF
TRBJ2-1,TRBV5-6,CASTSQGYEQFF
TRBJ2-2,TRBV18,CASSPGLEINTGELFF
TRBJ2-2,TRBV5-1,CASSSEGHLNTGELFF
TRBJ2-3,TRBV30,CAWRTKWASRTDTQYF
TRBJ1-2,TRBV7-9,CASSFGSGGREGSGYTF
TRBJ2-1,TRBV7-9,CASSFTGGNGGYNEQFF
TRBJ2-1,TRBV7-8,CASSLSLFRASGFLSNEQFF
TRBJ2-2,TRBV15,CATLEKREGENTGELFF
TRBJ2-1,TRBV2,CASSASGILNEQFF
TRBJ1-6,TRBV6-5,CASGFSGDSPLHF
TRBJ1-2,TRBV6-1,CASRPWANYGYTF
TRBJ2-5,TRBV6-5,CASSRSGGQETQYF
TRBJ1-2,TRBV27,CASSSWGVSGNYGYTF
TRBJ1-1,TRBV9,CASSVAQMDRGLVFF
TRBJ1-1,TRBV18,CASSPGGDTEAFF
TRBJ2-1,TRBV4-2,CASSLQGADYNEQFF
TRBJ1-2,TRBV11-3,CASSTQGAHYGYTF